This T cell receptor beta chain was observed in a study of shared clonotypes between healthy human individuals. Genomic DNA of every subset was divided equally among multiple immunoSEQ plates. The DNA input per sorted-subset replicate PCR was about 0.2 ug, corresponding to around 30,000 T cell genomes. Using immunoSEQ multiplex PCR, the repertoire was profiled, and TCRdb retains in-frame clones only, with some absent. The table has 850,000 to 1,200,000 clones, 70% to 80% seen once. In its sample, this clone was seen a few times. The CDR3 loop spans 16 amino acids. From germline, CDR1 is SGHVS and CDR2 FQNEAQ. V was pared by 5 bases and J by 4 bases, with 6 bases of the junction left unmatched.

The rearrangement joins TRBV7-8 to TRBJ2-1, with 12 bases identical to TRBD2. Specimen: memory CD4+ T cells sorted from blood. Indicated subset: CD45RA-negative fraction. This TCR was sampled from a man aged 18 to 30 in good health. The CDR3 DNA reads TGTGCCAGCAGCCAAACGCTAGCGGGGGGGTACAATGAGCAGTTCTTC. As protein: CASSQTLAGGYNEQFF.